This is a list of T cell receptor beta chains from one sample in a study of T cells in Graves' hyperthyroidism and ophthalmopathy. TCRdb recomputed calls from the multiplex PCR reads with MiXCR, one row per CDR3 protein. The sample includes hundreds of thousands of distinct CDR3 sequences, over 15% of them seen just once. The sequencing sample was made of blood. These TCRs come from a woman between 45 and 60 years old with Graves' hyperthyroidism that later progressed to Graves' ophthalmopathy. Both conserved end residues are part of each CDR3. Each record gives: clone size, J gene, V gene, D gene, CDR3 DNA, CDR3 protein. A D gene is named only where the DNA matches it firmly. Size is omitted from some rows. Given values are once, few, many or a class for expanded clones.

clone size: -
J gene: TRBJ1-4
V gene: TRBV5-5
D gene: TRBD1
CDR3 DNA: TGTGCCAGCAGTCCCCAGGGGGCCGGCGGTGAAAAACTGTTTTTT
CDR3 protein: CASSPQGAGGEKLFF

clone size: -
J gene: TRBJ1-6
V gene: TRBV9
D gene: -
CDR3 DNA: TGTGCCAGCAGCGCCGCCGGGGGGTTCTATAATTCACCCCTCCACTTT
CDR3 protein: CASSAAGGFYNSPLHF

clone size: many
J gene: TRBJ2-2
V gene: TRBV11-3
D gene: -
CDR3 DNA: TGTGCCAGCAGCCCACGGTCCGGGAACACCGGGGAGCTGTTTTTT
CDR3 protein: CASSPRSGNTGELFF

clone size: many
J gene: TRBJ2-7
V gene: TRBV7-9
D gene: -
CDR3 DNA: TGTGCCAGCAGCTCCGAGGGACAACGGATTGAGCAGTACTTC
CDR3 protein: CASSSEGQRIEQYF

clone size: few
J gene: TRBJ2-4
V gene: TRBV20-1
D gene: TRBD2
CDR3 DNA: TGCAGTGCTAGAGAGGGTTCGGGCGGGGGGCCCTACCTAGCCAAAAACATTCAGTACTTC
CDR3 protein: CSAREGSGGGPYLAKNIQYF

clone size: many
J gene: TRBJ1-6
V gene: TRBV3-1
D gene: -
CDR3 DNA: TGTGCCAGCAGCCAAGAAGTCGGGACCTCCTATAATTCACCCCTCCACTTT
CDR3 protein: CASSQEVGTSYNSPLHF

clone size: -
J gene: TRBJ1-4
V gene: TRBV7-2
D gene: TRBD1
CDR3 DNA: TGTGCCAGCAGCTTTTCTATCTCAACAGGGGGCCGTGAAAAACTGTTTTTT
CDR3 protein: CASSFSISTGGREKLFF

clone size: -
J gene: TRBJ2-3
V gene: TRBV10-3
D gene: -
CDR3 DNA: TGTGCCATCAGTGAGCCCCCACGTAGCACAGATACGCAGTATTTT
CDR3 protein: CAISEPPRSTDTQYF

clone size: many
J gene: TRBJ1-1
V gene: TRBV12-3/TRBV12-4
D gene: -
CDR3 DNA: TGTGCCAGCAGCAACAGAGGATTGAGCACTGAAGCTTTCTTT
CDR3 protein: CASSNRGLSTEAFF

clone size: -
J gene: TRBJ2-5
V gene: TRBV5-4
D gene: -
CDR3 DNA: TGTGCCAGCAGCACCAGGGTTTCGGAGACCCAGTACTTC
CDR3 protein: CASSTRVSETQYF

clone size: few
J gene: TRBJ1-1
V gene: TRBV6-1
D gene: -
CDR3 DNA: TGTGCCAGCATGATTGGTTCGGACACTGAAGCTTTCTTT
CDR3 protein: CASMIGSDTEAFF

clone size: many
J gene: TRBJ2-1
V gene: TRBV2
D gene: -
CDR3 DNA: TGTGCCAGCAGTGAATTCAGGGGGGCTGAGCAGTTCTTC
CDR3 protein: CASSEFRGAEQFF

clone size: many
J gene: TRBJ1-1
V gene: TRBV9
D gene: -
CDR3 DNA: TGTGCCAGCAGCCCATGGGTGGGCAGTGAAGCTTTCTTT
CDR3 protein: CASSPWVGSEAFF

clone size: -
J gene: TRBJ2-7
V gene: TRBV7-2
D gene: -
CDR3 DNA: TGTGCCAGCAGCATGAACGTCCTGACATGGGGCGAGCAGTACTTC
CDR3 protein: CASSMNVLTWGEQYF

clone size: many
J gene: TRBJ1-2
V gene: TRBV30
D gene: -
CDR3 DNA: TGTGCCTGGAGTGCCCCGGGACTCGGTGACTATGGCTACACCTTC
CDR3 protein: CAWSAPGLGDYGYTF

clone size: -
J gene: TRBJ2-1
V gene: TRBV19
D gene: TRBD2
CDR3 DNA: TGTGCCAGTAGTAGCAGCGGGGATGCCTACAATGAGCAGTTCTTC
CDR3 protein: CASSSSGDAYNEQFF

clone size: -
J gene: TRBJ2-2
V gene: TRBV5-1
D gene: -
CDR3 DNA: TGCGCCAGCAGTTTAACCCCCGGGACTTCTTACACCAGGGAGCTGTTTTTT
CDR3 protein: CASSLTPGTSYTRELFF

clone size: many
J gene: TRBJ2-3
V gene: TRBV20-1
D gene: TRBD2
CDR3 DNA: TGCAGTGCTAGGGGGGGCTCCGCTAGCGGGTTCACAGATACGCAGTATTTT
CDR3 protein: CSARGGSASGFTDTQYF

clone size: -
J gene: TRBJ2-7
V gene: TRBV28
D gene: -
CDR3 DNA: TGTGCCAGCAAGGGGTATTCGTTGCCGGAGGCCTACGAGCAGTACTTC
CDR3 protein: CASKGYSLPEAYEQYF

clone size: many
J gene: TRBJ2-1
V gene: TRBV7-3
D gene: TRBD2
CDR3 DNA: TGTGCCAGCAAGGGGATGGCGGGGGGCCCTTACAATGAGCAGTTCTTC
CDR3 protein: CASKGMAGGPYNEQFF

clone size: -
J gene: TRBJ2-7
V gene: TRBV9
D gene: TRBD1
CDR3 DNA: TGTGCCAGCAGCGCCGGGACAGGCTACCACGAGCAGTACTTC
CDR3 protein: CASSAGTGYHEQYF

clone size: -
J gene: TRBJ1-2
V gene: TRBV14
D gene: -
CDR3 DNA: TGTGCCAGCAGCCAAGAAGCTTCCGCAGGCTACACCTTC
CDR3 protein: CASSQEASAGYTF

clone size: -
J gene: TRBJ2-5
V gene: TRBV14
D gene: -
CDR3 DNA: TGTGCCAGCAGCGACTATTGGGAGACCCAGTACTTC
CDR3 protein: CASSDYWETQYF

clone size: many
J gene: TRBJ1-5
V gene: TRBV18
D gene: -
CDR3 DNA: TGTGCCAGCTCACCGGGCACCCGAGGGAATCAGCCCCAGCATTTT
CDR3 protein: CASSPGTRGNQPQHF